Described below is a single TCR beta chain sequence and its context. Its antigen remains unknown. The data are from a study of PD-1 blockade in classical Hodgkin lymphoma. At the level of the study: Patients had nivolumab dosed at 3 mg/kg, delivered intravenously every 2 weeks. The study, taken as a whole, reports: At C4D1, TCR diversity had climbed significantly for CD4+ cells, though not for CD8+ cells. For complete responders, baseline diversity was comparable to that of newly diagnosed patients. Baseline TCR diversity was reportedly lower in newly diagnosed patients than healthy donors.

TCRdb's copy holds only in-frame clones and misses some; the assay was immunoSEQ multiplex PCR. The sample records 9,000 to 10,000 clones, 92% being singletons. This CDR3 contains 15 residues. V lost 0 bases to trimming and J lost 3 bases; unmatched junction nucleotides: 5. Germline V gene sequence: CDR1 SGHKS, CDR2 YYEKEE (reference sequence). All trial patients relapsed after autologous stem cell transplantation. This sequence originates from a human donor with classical Hodgkin lymphoma. This chain links TRBV5-5 with TRBJ2-7; TRBD2 matches 8 bases. The source was peripheral blood mononuclear cells (PBMCs), collected at baseline. CDR3 sequence reads: CASSLGRLAGYEQYF. DNA of the CDR3: TGTGCCAGCAGCTTGGGCCGGCTAGCGGGCTACGAGCAGTACTTC.